This TCR beta chain was sequenced during a study of metastatic and nonmetastatic thyroid tumors. Across the whole study: Where malignant and benign thyroid patients were concerned, repertoires were compared across blood and tumor or nodule tissue.

No patient received treatment before thyroid surgery. V lost 10 bases and J lost 1, with 23 bases in between. The CDR3 is 16 amino acids. Germline CDR1 MNHNS, CDR2 SASEGT. In the authors' methods: It was from CDR3 differences across clinicopathological groups that a distant-metastasis classifier for papillary thyroid cancer was built. TCRdb redid the clone calls on the PCR reads using MiXCR. The V and J calls follow TCRdb's processing rather than the paper's. The table shows some 15,000 clones, with 27% occurring only once. As to this clone: Its antigen is unidentified.

Study observations and caveats: Significantly higher TCR beta diversity was reportedly seen in malignant thyroid tumors than benign nodules, in blood and tumor.

This clonotype was sampled from a female donor with papillary thyroid cancer or a benign thyroid nodule (not recorded which). Some clones in this sample may be carry-over from other donors' samples. The genes are TRBV6-1 and TRBJ2-7, with D perhaps matching TRBD2 (5 bases). Sequencing was done on a sample of adjacent normal tissue. The CDR3 loop is CATHRHGGARSYEQYF. The CDR3 nucleotides are TGTGCCACCCACCGGCATGGAGGCGCAAGGTCCTACGAGCAGTACTTC.